One and the same sample provided the 10 T cell receptor beta chains below, sequenced in a study of cytotoxic CD8 clonotypes in ibrutinib-treated CLL. Data came from immunoSEQ multiplex PCR; TCRdb stores just in-frame clones and leaves some out. Among approximately 190,000 clones, more than 65% were seen once, and the ten largest hold 5.9%. This specimen was PBMCs, taken after 12 months of ibrutinib treatment. The receptors originated from a human donor with chronic lymphocytic leukemia.

This clone was seen a few times. The chain recombines TRBV4-1 with TRBJ1-5, with 9 nucleotides matching TRBD1. With V trimmed by 4 bases and J by 7 bases, 8 bases remained unmatched. Germline CDR1 reads MGHRA; CDR2 reads YSYEKL. The CDR3 loop spans 15 amino acids. DNA for the CDR3: TGCGCCAGCAGCCCTATGGACAGGGGTGGACAGCCCCAGCATTTT. This encodes CASSPMDRGGQPQHF.

This chain connects TRBV5-1 to TRBJ2-3, with D perhaps TRBD1 (7 bases). This CDR3 is 15 amino acids long. The germline V gene encodes CDR1 SGHRS and CDR2 YFSETQ. The germline V and J ends were trimmed by 5 bases and 6 bases, with 19 bases remaining between them. As DNA, the CDR3 is TGCGCCAGCAGTTCGACCAGGGGGGTTACCGATACGCAGTATTTT. It is translated as CASSSTRGVTDTQYF.

The gene calls are TRBV5-1 and TRBJ1-2; TRBD1 matches at 8 bases. The CDR3 length is 15 residues. CDR1 SGHRS and CDR2 YFSETQ come from the germline V gene. With V trimmed by 1 base and J by 7 bases, 9 bases remained unmatched. In DNA, the CDR3 is TGCGCCAGCAGCTTGTCAGGGGGCGAGATGGCTGGCTACACCTTC. Encoded protein: CASSLSGGEMAGYTF. Full variable domain (remainder filled in from reference TRBV5-1 and TRBJ1-2): KAGVTQTPRYLIKTRGQQVTLSCSPISGHRSVSWYQQTPGQGLQFLFEYFSETQRNKGNFPGRFSGRQFSNSRSEMNVSTLELGDSALYLCASSLSGGEMAGYTFGSGTRLTVV.

This chain connects TRBV9 to TRBJ1-1; D is ambiguous. CDR1 and CDR2 from the germline V gene are SGDLS and YYNGEE. Trimming stripped 4 bases from V and 2 bases from J, with 21 bases between. There are 17 residues in the CDR3. The CDR3 loop reads CASSPVMGRFVNTEAFF. The DNA of the CDR3 is TGTGCCAGCAGCCCCGTGATGGGGAGGTTTGTCAACACTGAAGCTTTCTTT.

The chain joins TRBV30 to TRBJ1-3; 7 nucleotides align to TRBD1. V lost 3 bases and J lost 0; bases outside the gene matches: 8. Germline V gene data show CDR1 as GTSNPN and CDR2 as SVGIG (reference sequence). The CDR3 has 16 amino acids. This CDR3 reads CAWRDRTGNSGNTIYF. CDR3 bases: TGTGCCTGGAGGGACCGGACAGGAAACTCTGGAAACACCATATATTTT.

The chain uses TRBV6-6 and TRBJ1-1; 11 nucleotides line up with TRBD1. Looked up from germline, CDR1 is MNHNY and CDR2 is SVGAGI (reference sequence). Trimming cost V 4 bases and J 9 bases; bases outside gene matches: 1. The CDR3 is made up of 12 amino acids. CDR3 bases: TGTGCCAGCAGTTCGGACAGGGGGCAAGCTTTCTTT. It codes for CASSSDRGQAFF.

The chain joins TRBV6-5 to TRBJ2-7, with 9 bases lining up with TRBD2. The CDR3 consists of 15 residues. Trimming removed 7 bases from V and 1 base from J; junction bases left unmatched: 8. CDR1 and CDR2 (germline): MNHEY, SVGAGI. DNA for the CDR3: TGTGCCAGCACTAAAGGAAGCGGGGGGTCCTACGAGCAGTACTTC. As protein: CASTKGSGGSYEQYF.

The chain links TRBV6-5 to TRBJ1-2; possibly TRBD1 for D (5 bases). Germline CDR1 reads MNHEY; CDR2 reads SVGAGI. CDR3 length: 15 residues. Trimming shortened V by 2 bases and J by 7 bases, and 17 bases separated the two germline ends. DNA of the CDR3: TGTGCCAGCAGTTACGGATCAACGGGACCGAGTGGCTACACCTTC. Translating it yields CASSYGSTGPSGYTF.

CDR3 sequence (DNA): TGTGCCAGCACCTCCAGGGATGAGCAGTTCTTC. Its protein is CASTSRDEQFF. This chain connects TRBV6-6 to TRBJ2-1; D possibly corresponds to TRBD1 (5 bases). Between the trimmed V and J ends, which lost 7 bases and 8 bases, there was a span of 9 bases. This CDR3 spans 11 amino acids. CDR1 is MNHNY and CDR2 is SVGAGI in the germline V gene (reference sequence).

V usage is TRBV7-2 and J usage is TRBJ1-5, with D tentatively TRBD1 (6 bases). V gave up 4 bases and J gave up 0 bases, with 10 bases separating them. CDR3 length: 15 amino acids. Germline V CDR1 and CDR2: SGHTA, FQGNSA. CDR3 nucleotides: TGTGCCAGCAGCTCAGGGACATCTAGCAATCAGCCCCAGCATTTT. Residues: CASSSGTSSNQPQHF.